These 20 T cell receptor beta chains were sequenced from one sample in a study of blood T cell repertoires in COVID-19. Sequenced by immunoSEQ multiplex PCR; TCRdb stores in-frame clones only, minus some. Counted here are fewer than 350,000 clones, about 90% occurring once; the ten biggest clones make up 1.7%. The sample comprised PBMCs or T cells enriched from blood (not recorded which). The origin of the receptors is a woman aged 18-29 years with acute COVID-19.

A remark on this clone: This sample includes further DNA sequences coding for the same CDR3. The CDR3 DNA is TGTGCCAGCAGCGTACCAGGGGGGTATGGCTACACCTTC. This translates into CASSVPGGYGYTF. The chain employs TRBV9 and TRBJ1-2, with TRBD1 identical over 7 bases. Germline trimming cut 1 base from V and 5 bases from J; bases unmatched to any gene: 2. Germline V gene lookup returns CDR1 SGDLS and CDR2 YYNGEE. The CDR3 has 13 amino acids.

The J gene is TRBJ2-7, the V gene TRBV15; 7 nucleotides line up with TRBD1. J lost 6 bases, V lost 5 bases, and 7 bases had no gene match. This CDR3 region has 13 residues. Germline V gives CDR1 LNHNV, CDR2 YYDKDF (reference sequence). This CDR3 reads CATSETGSSEQYF. The CDR3 DNA reads TGTGCCACCAGCGAGACAGGGAGCTCCGAGCAGTACTTC.

V gene TRBV6-5 combines with J gene TRBJ1-1, with a weak D call TRBD1 (5 bases). V lost 6 bases to trimming and J lost 7 bases, with 21 bases between them. There are 15 residues in the CDR3. From germline, CDR1 is MNHEY and CDR2 SVGAGI. The CDR3 sequence: CASSVDRGYSGEAFF. The CDR3 DNA is TGTGCCAGCAGCGTCGATCGGGGGTATTCTGGTGAAGCTTTCTTT.

This chain links TRBV7-9 with TRBJ2-3, with a possible D match to TRBD2 (6 bases). Looked up from germline, CDR1 is SEHNR and CDR2 is FQNEAQ (reference sequence). The CDR3 has 17 amino acids. Trimming cost V 5 bases and J 3 bases, with 21 bases left between them. The CDR3 protein is CASSPPWGTGGTDTQYF. Here the CDR3 DNA reads TGTGCCAGCAGCCCTCCATGGGGGACTGGAGGGACAGATACGCAGTATTTT.

The chain combines TRBV27 with TRBJ1-5; no clear D. The CDR3 has 15 residues. Trimming left V 2 bases short and J 3 bases short, with 11 bases between. Germline V gene sequence: CDR1 MNHEY, CDR2 SMNVEV (reference sequence). The CDR3 here is CASSLRHPYNQPQHF. CDR3 DNA: TGTGCCAGCAGTTTAAGACACCCTTACAATCAGCCCCAGCATTTT.

V usage is TRBV27 and J usage is TRBJ2-7; weak D call: TRBD1 (5 bases). This CDR3 contains 11 residues. Germline values: CDR1 MNHEY, CDR2 SMNVEV (reference sequence). Trimming took 6 bases from V and 6 from J, leaving 9 bases between them. Here the CDR3 reads CASRQASEQYF. The CDR3 bases are TGTGCCAGCAGACAGGCAAGCGAGCAGTACTTC.

In its sample, this clone was seen a few times. This chain links TRBV5-6 with TRBJ1-6; D may be TRBD1 (6 bases). Germline loops: CDR1 SGHDT, CDR2 YYEEEE. Trimming pared 6 bases from V and 6 bases from J, leaving 13 bases between. This CDR3 comprises 14 residues. The CDR3 nucleotides read TGTGCCAGCAAACAACGAGGGGGTAATTCACCCCTCCACTTT. Translation gives CASKQRGGNSPLHF.

This clone was picked up one time. One junction end does not reproduce the germline sequence, and a read error may be involved. The chain carries TRBV7-7 and TRBJ2-2; 8 nucleotides align to TRBD2. The germline V gene encodes CDR1 SSHAT and CDR2 FNYEAQ (reference sequence). The CDR3 contains 15 residues. Written as DNA, the CDR3 is TGTGCTAGCAGCTTAGCACTAGCGGACACCGGGGAGCTGTTTTTT. This sequence encodes CASSLALADTGELFF.

V usage is TRBV15 and J usage is TRBJ2-1; TRBD2 agrees at 10 bases. The V segment lost 0 bases and the J segment 4 bases; nucleotides outside the gene matches: 6. From germline, CDR1 is LNHNV and CDR2 YYDKDF (reference sequence). This CDR3 spans 17 amino acids. The CDR3 DNA sequence: TGTGCCACCAGCAGAGATCCGGGACTAGCGCAGTACAATGAGCAGTTCTTC. This gives the protein CATSRDPGLAQYNEQFF.

The chain uses TRBV10-2 and TRBJ2-7, with 10 bases fitting TRBD2. V was clipped by 10 bases and J by 2 bases; unmatched bases: 2. Germline-derived CDR1 and CDR2 are WSHSY and SAAADI. The CDR3 consists of 12 residues. CDR3 nucleotides: TGCGCCACCGGACTAGCGGCCTACGAGCAGTACTTC. Its protein is CATGLAAYEQYF.

The chain combines TRBV5-4 with TRBJ2-3; no firm D call. The germline V gene has CDR1 SGHNT and CDR2 YYREEE (reference sequence). The length of the CDR3 is 14 residues. V gave up 1 base and J gave up 3 bases, with 9 bases separating them. CDR3 in DNA: TGTGCCAGCAGCTTGACGTCCCGGACAGATACGCAGTATTTT. Its protein is CASSLTSRTDTQYF.

This clone was picked up a small number of times. The rearrangement joins TRBV19 to TRBJ1-5; the D gene is possibly TRBD1 (6 bases). Germline loops: CDR1 LNHDA, CDR2 SQIVND (reference sequence). Trimming left V 0 bases short and J 6 bases short, with 12 bases between. CDR3 size: 15 residues. CDR3 bases: TGTGCCAGTAGTATAGAGGGGGCCCGCGGTCAGCCCCAGCATTTT. As protein: CASSIEGARGQPQHF.

This chain connects TRBV30 to TRBJ2-3; 10 nucleotides line up with TRBD2. This CDR3 contains 18 residues. V lost 4 bases to trimming and J lost 1 base; unmatched junction nucleotides: 14. CDR1 is GTSNPN and CDR2 is SVGIG in the germline V gene (reference sequence). The CDR3 protein is CAWTHRGASGRGTDTQYF. The DNA of the CDR3 is TGTGCCTGGACCCACCGGGGGGCGAGCGGGAGGGGCACAGATACGCAGTATTTT.

The V gene is TRBV19, the J gene TRBJ2-1, with 10 bases aligning to TRBD2. This CDR3 is built from 18 residues. V was pared by 2 bases and J by 1 base, with 8 bases of the junction left unmatched. Germline assignment: CDR1 LNHDA and CDR2 SQIVND (reference sequence). The CDR3 DNA sequence: TGTGCCAGTAGTATAAGCGGGAGGGCCCTGAGGTCCTACAATGAGCAGTTCTTC. This gives the protein CASSISGRALRSYNEQFF.

With respect to this clone: The junction departs from the called germline gene at one end, perhaps through a read error. The chain uses TRBV18 and TRBJ2-2, with TRBD2 matching 10 bases. The CDR3 covers 18 residues. CDR1 KGHSH and CDR2 LQKENI come from the germline V gene. The CDR3 bases are TGTGCCAGCTCACCATTTCCGGTTACTAGCGGGAACCCCGGGGAGCTGTTTTTT. Its protein product is CASSPFPVTSGNPGELFF.

This chain joins TRBV19 and TRBJ2-2, with 12 bases aligning to TRBD2. Germline CDR1 LNHDA, CDR2 SQIVND (reference sequence). The CDR3 sequence is 16 residues long. Trimming took 5 bases from V and 4 from J; bases not matched to a gene: 5. The CDR3 coding sequence is TGTGCCAGTAGTCCACTAGCGGGAGGAGGCACCGGGGAGCTGTTTTTT. It encodes CASSPLAGGGTGELFF.

V is TRBV27 and J is TRBJ2-5, with 9 bases lining up with TRBD2. The length of the CDR3 is 15 residues. From germline, CDR1 is MNHEY and CDR2 SMNVEV (reference sequence). V lost 2 bases and J lost 5; bases outside the gene matches: 6. CDR3 residues: CASSLGGRARETQYF. The CDR3 nucleotides are TGTGCCAGCAGTTTAGGCGGGAGGGCCCGGGAGACCCAGTACTTC.

The V and J genes are TRBV6-2 or TRBV6-3 and TRBJ2-7, with D possibly matching TRBD1 (5 bases). Trimming shortened V by 4 bases and J by 3 bases, and 10 bases separated the two germline ends. The germline V gene has CDR1 MNHEY and CDR2 SVGEGT. This CDR3 has 13 amino acids. The CDR3 sequence is CASSLQAFYEQYF. CDR3 nucleotides: TGTGCCAGCAGTTTACAGGCCTTCTACGAGCAGTACTTC.

The chain couples TRBV5-1 to TRBJ2-1; the match to TRBD2 covers 9 bases. This CDR3 is 15 amino acids long. The V segment lost 5 bases and the J segment 6 bases; nucleotides outside the gene matches: 9. Germline CDR1 is SGHRS and CDR2 is YFSETQ. CDR3 nucleotides: TGCGCCAGCAGTGATACCGGGACTAGCTCCAATGAGCAGTTCTTC. It yields the protein CASSDTGTSSNEQFF.

The chain employs TRBV15 and TRBJ2-5, with TRBD1 identical over 7 bases. V gave up 3 bases and J gave up 3 bases; unmatched junction bases: 16. The germline CDR1 and CDR2 sequences are LNHNV and YYDKDF (reference sequence). CDR3 length equals 18 residues. CDR3 coding DNA: TGTGCCACCAGCAGCCAGAGATCACGGGCCGGGACAGAAGAGACCCAGTACTTC. Its protein is CATSSQRSRAGTEETQYF.